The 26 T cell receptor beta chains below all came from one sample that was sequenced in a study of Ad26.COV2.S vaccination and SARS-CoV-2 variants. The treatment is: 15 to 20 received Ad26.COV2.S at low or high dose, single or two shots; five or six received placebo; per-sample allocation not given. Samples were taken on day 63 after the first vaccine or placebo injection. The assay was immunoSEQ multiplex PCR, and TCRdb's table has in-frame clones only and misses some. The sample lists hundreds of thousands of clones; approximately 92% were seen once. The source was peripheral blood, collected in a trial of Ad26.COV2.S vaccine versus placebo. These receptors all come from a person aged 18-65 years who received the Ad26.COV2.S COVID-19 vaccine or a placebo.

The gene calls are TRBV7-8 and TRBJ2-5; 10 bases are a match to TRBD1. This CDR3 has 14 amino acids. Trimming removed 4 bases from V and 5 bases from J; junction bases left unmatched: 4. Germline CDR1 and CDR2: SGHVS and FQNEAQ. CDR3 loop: CASSWTGGWETQYF. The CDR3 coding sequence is TGTGCCAGCAGCTGGACAGGGGGTTGGGAGACCCAGTACTTC.

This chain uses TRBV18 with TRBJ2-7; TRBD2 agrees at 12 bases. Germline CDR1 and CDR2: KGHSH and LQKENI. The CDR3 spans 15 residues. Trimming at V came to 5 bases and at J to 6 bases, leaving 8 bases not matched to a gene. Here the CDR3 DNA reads TGTGCCAGCTCATTCCCTAGCGGGGGGGCCAGCGAGCAGTACTTC. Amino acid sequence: CASSFPSGGASEQYF.

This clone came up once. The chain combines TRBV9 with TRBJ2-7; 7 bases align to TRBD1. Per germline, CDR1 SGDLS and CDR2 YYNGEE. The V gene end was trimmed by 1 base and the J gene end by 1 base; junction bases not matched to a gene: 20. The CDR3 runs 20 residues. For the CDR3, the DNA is TGTGCCAGCAGCGTATTTCCCGACCCCAGGGACAGTCTTATATCCTACGAGCAGTACTTC. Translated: CASSVFPDPRDSLISYEQYF.

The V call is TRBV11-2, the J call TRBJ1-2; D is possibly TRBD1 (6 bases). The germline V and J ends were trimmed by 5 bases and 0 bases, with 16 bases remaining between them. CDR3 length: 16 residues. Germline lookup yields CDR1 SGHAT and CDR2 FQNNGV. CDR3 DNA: TGTGCCAGCAGCCCAATTAACAGGGTCGCTAACTATGGCTACACCTTC. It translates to CASSPINRVANYGYTF. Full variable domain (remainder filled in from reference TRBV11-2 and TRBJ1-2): EAGVAQSPRYKIIEKRQSVAFWCNPISGHATLYWYQQILGQGPKLLIQFQNNGVVDDSQLPKDRFSAERLKGVDSTLKIQPAKLEDSAVYLCASSPINRVANYGYTFGSGTRLTVV.

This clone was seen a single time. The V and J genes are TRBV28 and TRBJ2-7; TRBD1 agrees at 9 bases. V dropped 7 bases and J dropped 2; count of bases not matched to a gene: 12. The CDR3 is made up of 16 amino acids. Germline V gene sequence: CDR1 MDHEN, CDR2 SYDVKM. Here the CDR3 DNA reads TGTGCCAGCAAGACAGGGGGTGTCACCCTCCCCTACGAGCAGTACTTC. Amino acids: CASKTGGVTLPYEQYF. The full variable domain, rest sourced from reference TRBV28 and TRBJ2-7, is DVKVTQSSRYLVKRTGEKVFLECVQDMDHENMFWYRQDPGLGLRLIYFSYDVKMKEKGDIPEGYSVSREKKERFSLILESASTNQTSMYLCASKTGGVTLPYEQYFGPGTRLTVT.

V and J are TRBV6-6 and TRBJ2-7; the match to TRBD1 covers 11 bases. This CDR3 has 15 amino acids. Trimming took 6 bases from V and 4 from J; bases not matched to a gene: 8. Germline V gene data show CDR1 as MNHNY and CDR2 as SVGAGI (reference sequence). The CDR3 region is CASSPRTGGLYEQYF. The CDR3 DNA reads TGTGCCAGCAGCCCCCGGACAGGGGGCTTATACGAGCAGTACTTC.

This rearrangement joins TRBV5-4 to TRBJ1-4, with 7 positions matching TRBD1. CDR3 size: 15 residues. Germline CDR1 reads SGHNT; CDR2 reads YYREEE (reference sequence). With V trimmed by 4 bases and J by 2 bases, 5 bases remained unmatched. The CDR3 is CASSATQGTNEKLFF. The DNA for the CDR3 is TGTGCCAGCAGCGCTACACAGGGGACTAATGAAAAACTGTTTTTT.

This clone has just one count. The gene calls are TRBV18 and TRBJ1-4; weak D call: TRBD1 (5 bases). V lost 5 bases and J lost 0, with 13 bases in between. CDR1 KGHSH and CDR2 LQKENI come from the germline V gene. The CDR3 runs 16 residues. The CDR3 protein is CASSDVGTSTNEKLFF. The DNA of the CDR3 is TGTGCCAGCTCAGATGTCGGGACCTCAACTAATGAAAAACTGTTTTTT.

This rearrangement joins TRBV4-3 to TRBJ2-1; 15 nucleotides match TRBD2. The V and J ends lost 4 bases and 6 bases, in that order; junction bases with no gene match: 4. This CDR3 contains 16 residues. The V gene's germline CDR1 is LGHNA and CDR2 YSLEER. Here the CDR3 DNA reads TGCGCCAGCAGCCGGACTAGCGGGGGGGCCGGCAATGAGCAGTTCTTC. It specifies CASSRTSGGAGNEQFF.

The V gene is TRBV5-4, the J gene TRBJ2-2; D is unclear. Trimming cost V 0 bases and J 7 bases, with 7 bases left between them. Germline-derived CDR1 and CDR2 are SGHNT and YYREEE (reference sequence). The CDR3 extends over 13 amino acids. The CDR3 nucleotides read TGTGCCAGCAGCTTGGCCCTAGGCGGGGAGCTGTTTTTT. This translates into CASSLALGGELFF.

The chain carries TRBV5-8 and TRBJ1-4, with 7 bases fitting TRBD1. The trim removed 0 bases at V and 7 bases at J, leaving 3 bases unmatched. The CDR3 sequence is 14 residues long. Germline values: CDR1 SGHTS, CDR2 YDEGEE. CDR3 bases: TGTGCCAGCAGCTTGGAGGGGGCGGGTGAAAAACTGTTTTTT. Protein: CASSLEGAGEKLFF.

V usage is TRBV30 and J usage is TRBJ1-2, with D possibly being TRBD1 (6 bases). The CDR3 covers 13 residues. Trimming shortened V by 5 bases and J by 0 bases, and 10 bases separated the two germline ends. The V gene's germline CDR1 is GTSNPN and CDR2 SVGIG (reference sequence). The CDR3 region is CAWRGQPNYGYTF. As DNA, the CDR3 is TGTGCCTGGCGCGGACAGCCTAACTATGGCTACACCTTC.

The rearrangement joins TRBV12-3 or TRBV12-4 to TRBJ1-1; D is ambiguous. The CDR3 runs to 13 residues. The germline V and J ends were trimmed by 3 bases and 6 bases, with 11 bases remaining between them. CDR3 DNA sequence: TGTGCCAGCAGTTTGGGGTGGGTCGCTGAAGCTTTCTTT. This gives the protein CASSLGWVAEAFF.

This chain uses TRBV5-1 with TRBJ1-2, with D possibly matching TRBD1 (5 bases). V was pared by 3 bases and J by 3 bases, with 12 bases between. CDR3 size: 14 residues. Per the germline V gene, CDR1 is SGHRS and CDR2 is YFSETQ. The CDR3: CASSSPLGHYGYTF. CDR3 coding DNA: TGCGCCAGCAGCTCCCCCCTGGGGCACTATGGCTACACCTTC.

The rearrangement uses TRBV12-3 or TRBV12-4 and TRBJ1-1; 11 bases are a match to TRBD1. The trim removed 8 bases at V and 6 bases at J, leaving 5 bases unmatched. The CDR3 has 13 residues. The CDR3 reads CASGQGAGSEAFF. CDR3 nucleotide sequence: TGTGCCAGCGGACAGGGGGCCGGGTCTGAAGCTTTCTTT.

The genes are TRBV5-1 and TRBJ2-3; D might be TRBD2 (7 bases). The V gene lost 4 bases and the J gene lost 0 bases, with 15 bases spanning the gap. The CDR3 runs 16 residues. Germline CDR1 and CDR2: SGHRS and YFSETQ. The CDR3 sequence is CASSQGGTTSTDTQYF. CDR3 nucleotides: TGCGCCAGCAGCCAGGGAGGGACAACAAGCACAGATACGCAGTATTTT.

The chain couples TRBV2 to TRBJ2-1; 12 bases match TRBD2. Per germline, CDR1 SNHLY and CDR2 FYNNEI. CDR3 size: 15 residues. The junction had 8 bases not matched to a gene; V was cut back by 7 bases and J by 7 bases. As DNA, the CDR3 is TGTGCCAGCAATCCACTAGCGGGGGGCGGGAATGAGCAGTTCTTC. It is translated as CASNPLAGGGNEQFF. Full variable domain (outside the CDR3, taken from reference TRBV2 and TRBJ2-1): EPEVTQTPSHQVTQMGQEVILRCVPISNHLYFYWYRQILGQKVEFLVSFYNNEISEKSEIFDDQFSVERPDGSNFTLKIRSTKLEDSAMYFCASNPLAGGGNEQFFGPGTRLTVL.

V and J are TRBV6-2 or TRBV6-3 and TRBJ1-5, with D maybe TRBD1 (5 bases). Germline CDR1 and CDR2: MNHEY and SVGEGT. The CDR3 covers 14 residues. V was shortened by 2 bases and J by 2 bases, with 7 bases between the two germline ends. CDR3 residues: CASSYRGGNQPQHF. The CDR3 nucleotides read TGTGCCAGCAGTTACAGGGGAGGCAATCAGCCCCAGCATTTT.

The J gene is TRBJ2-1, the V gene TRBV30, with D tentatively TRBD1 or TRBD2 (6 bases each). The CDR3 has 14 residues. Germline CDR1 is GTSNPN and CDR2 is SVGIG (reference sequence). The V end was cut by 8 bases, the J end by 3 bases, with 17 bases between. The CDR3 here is CAGILGGFYNEQFF. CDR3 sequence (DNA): TGTGCCGGGATTCTAGGGGGGTTCTACAATGAGCAGTTCTTC. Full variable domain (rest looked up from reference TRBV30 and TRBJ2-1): SQTIHQWPATLVQPVGSPLSLECTVEGTSNPNLYWYRQAAGRGLQLLFYSVGIGQISSEVPQNLSASRPQDRQFILSSKKLLLSDSGFYLCAGILGGFYNEQFFGPGTRLTVL.

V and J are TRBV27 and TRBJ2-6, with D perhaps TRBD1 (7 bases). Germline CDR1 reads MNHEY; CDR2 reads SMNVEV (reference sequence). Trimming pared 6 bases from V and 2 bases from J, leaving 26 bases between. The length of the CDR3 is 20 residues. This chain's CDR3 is CASSTGTAGVLYPGANVLTF. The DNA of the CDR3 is TGTGCCAGCAGCACCGGGACAGCGGGCGTCCTTTATCCTGGGGCCAACGTCCTGACTTTC.

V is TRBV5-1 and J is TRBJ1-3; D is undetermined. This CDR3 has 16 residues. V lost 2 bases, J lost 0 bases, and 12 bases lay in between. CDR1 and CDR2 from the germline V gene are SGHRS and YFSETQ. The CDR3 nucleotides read TGCGCCAGCAGCTTCGATCAGTACCTCTCTGGAAACACCATATATTTT. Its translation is CASSFDQYLSGNTIYF.

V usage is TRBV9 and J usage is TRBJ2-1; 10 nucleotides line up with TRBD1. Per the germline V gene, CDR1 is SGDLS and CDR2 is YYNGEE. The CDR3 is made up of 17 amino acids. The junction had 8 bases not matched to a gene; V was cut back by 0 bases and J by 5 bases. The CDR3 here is CASSVAPRGTGDNEQFF. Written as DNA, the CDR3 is TGTGCCAGCAGCGTAGCTCCGAGGGGGACAGGGGACAATGAGCAGTTCTTC. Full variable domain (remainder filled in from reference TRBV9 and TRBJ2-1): DSGVTQTPKHLITATGQRVTLRCSPRSGDLSVYWYQQSLDQGLQFLIQYYNGEERAKGNILERFSAQQFPDLHSELNLSSLELGDSALYFCASSVAPRGTGDNEQFFGPGTRLTVL.

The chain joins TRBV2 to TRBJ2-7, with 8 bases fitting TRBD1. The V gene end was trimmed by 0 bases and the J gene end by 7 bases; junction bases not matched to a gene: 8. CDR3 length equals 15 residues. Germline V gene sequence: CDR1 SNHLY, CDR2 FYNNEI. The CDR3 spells CASSEAVRRGQEQYF. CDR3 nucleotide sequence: TGTGCCAGCAGTGAAGCGGTTCGCAGGGGGCAAGAGCAGTACTTC.

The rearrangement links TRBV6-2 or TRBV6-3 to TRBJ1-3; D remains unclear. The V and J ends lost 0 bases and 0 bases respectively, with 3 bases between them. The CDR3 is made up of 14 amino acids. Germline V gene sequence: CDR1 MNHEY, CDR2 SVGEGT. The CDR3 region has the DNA TGTGCCAGCAGTTACTCGACCTCTGGAAACACCATATATTTT. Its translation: CASSYSTSGNTIYF.

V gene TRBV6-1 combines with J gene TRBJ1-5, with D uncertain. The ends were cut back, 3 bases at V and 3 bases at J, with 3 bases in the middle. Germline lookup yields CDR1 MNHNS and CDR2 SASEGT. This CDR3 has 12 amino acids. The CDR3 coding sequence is TGTGCCAGCAGTGAGAACAATCAGCCCCAGCATTTT. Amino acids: CASSENNQPQHF.

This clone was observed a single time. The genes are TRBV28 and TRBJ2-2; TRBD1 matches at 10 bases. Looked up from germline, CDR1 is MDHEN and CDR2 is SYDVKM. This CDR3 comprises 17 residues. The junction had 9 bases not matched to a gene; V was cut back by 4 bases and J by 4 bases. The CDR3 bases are TGTGCCAGCAGTTACCCCGGACAGGGGGTACCCACCGGGGAGCTGTTTTTT. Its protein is CASSYPGQGVPTGELFF.